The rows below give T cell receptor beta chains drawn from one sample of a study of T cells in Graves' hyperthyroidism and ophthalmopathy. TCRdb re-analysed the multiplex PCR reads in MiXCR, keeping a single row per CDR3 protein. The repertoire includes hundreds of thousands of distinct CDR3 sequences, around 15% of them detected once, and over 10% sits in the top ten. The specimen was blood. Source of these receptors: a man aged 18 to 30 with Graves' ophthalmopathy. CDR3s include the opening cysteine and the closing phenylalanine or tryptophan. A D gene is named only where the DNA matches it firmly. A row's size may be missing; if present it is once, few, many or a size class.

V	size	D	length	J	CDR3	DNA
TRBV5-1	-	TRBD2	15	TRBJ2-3	CASREAGARTDTQYF	TGCGCCAGCAGAGAAGCGGGGGCTCGTACAGATACGCAGTATTTT
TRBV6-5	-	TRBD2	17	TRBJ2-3	CASSYGLAGAFTDTQYF	TGTGCCAGCAGTTACGGGCTAGCGGGGGCCTTTACAGATACGCAGTATTTT
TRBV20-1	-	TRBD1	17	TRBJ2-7	CSADSLTGGIGSYEQYF	TGCAGTGCTGATAGTCTCACAGGGGGCATTGGATCCTACGAGCAGTACTTC
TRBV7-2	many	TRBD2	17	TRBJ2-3	CASSKALAGEDTDTQYF	TGTGCCAGCAGCAAGGCGTTAGCGGGGGAGGACACAGATACGCAGTATTTT
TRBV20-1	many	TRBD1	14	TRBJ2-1	CSARGTEGYNEQFF	TGCAGTGCTAGGGGGACAGAGGGTTACAATGAGCAGTTCTTC
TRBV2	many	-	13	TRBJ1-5	CASSVQHNQPQHF	TGTGCCAGCAGTGTCCAGCACAATCAGCCCCAGCATTTT
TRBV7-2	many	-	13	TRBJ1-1	CASSSGWNTEAFF	TGTGCCAGCAGCTCGGGCTGGAACACTGAAGCTTTCTTT
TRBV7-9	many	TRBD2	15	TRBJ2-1	CASSRSGGPYNEQFF	TGTGCCAGCAGCCGAAGCGGGGGCCCCTACAATGAGCAGTTCTTC
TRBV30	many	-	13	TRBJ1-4	CAWTEVNSRQLFF	TGTGCCTGGACCGAGGTGAACAGTCGGCAACTGTTTTTT
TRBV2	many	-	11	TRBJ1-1	CASTWRTEAFF	TGTGCCAGCACCTGGAGGACTGAAGCTTTCTTT
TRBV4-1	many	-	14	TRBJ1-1	CASCCTPLGTEAFF	TGCGCCAGCTGCTGTACACCTCTTGGGACTGAAGCTTTCTTT
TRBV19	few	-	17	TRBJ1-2	CASTYRKGRAPLDGYTF	TGTGCCAGTACCTATAGGAAGGGCAGGGCTCCTTTGGATGGCTACACCTTC
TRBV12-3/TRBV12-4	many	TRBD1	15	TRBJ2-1	CASSPGTGVGNEQFF	TGTGCCAGCAGCCCCGGGACAGGGGTCGGCAATGAGCAGTTCTTC
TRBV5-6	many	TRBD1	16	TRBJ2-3	CASSLARTGSSDTQYF	TGTGCCAGCAGCTTGGCGCGGACAGGCAGTTCGGATACGCAGTATTTT
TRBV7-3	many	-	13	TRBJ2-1	CASKGGNYNEQFF	TGTGCCAGCAAGGGCGGGAACTACAATGAGCAGTTCTTC
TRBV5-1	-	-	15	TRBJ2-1	CASSSIKPHYNEQFF	TGCGCCAGCAGCTCTATTAAACCCCACTACAATGAGCAGTTCTTC
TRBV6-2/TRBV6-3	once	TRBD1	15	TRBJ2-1	CASTGTGSVWNEQFF	TGTGCCAGCACCGGGACAGGGAGCGTTTGGAATGAGCAGTTCTTC
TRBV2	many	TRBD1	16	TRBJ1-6	CASSETGISYNSPLHF	TGTGCCAGCAGCGAGACAGGGATCTCCTATAATTCACCCCTCCACTTT
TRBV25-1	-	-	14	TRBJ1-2	CASSVTGSNYGYTF	TGTGCCAGCAGTGTAACAGGATCGAACTATGGCTACACCTTC
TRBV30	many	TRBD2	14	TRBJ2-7	CAWSLGLAVTRQYF	TGTGCCTGGAGTTTAGGACTAGCGGTTACGAGGCAGTACTTC
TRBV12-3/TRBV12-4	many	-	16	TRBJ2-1	CASSSVGGLTYNEQFF	TGTGCCAGCAGTTCCGTCGGCGGACTGACCTACAATGAGCAGTTCTTC
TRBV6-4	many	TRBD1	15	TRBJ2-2	CASSGGDRETGELFF	TGTGCCAGCAGTGGAGGGGACAGGGAGACCGGGGAGCTGTTTTTT
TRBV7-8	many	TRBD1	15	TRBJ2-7	CASSPGQGYLGEQYF	TGTGCCAGCAGCCCGGGACAGGGCTACTTGGGCGAGCAGTACTTC
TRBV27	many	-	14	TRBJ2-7	CASSSRADSYEQYF	TGTGCCAGCAGTTCCCGCGCAGACTCCTACGAGCAGTACTTC
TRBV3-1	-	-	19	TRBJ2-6	CASSPSTGYRSSGANVLTF	TGTGCCAGCAGCCCAAGTACAGGGTATAGAAGCTCTGGGGCCAACGTCCTGACTTTC
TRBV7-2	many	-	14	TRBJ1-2	CASSLDRAGKGYTF	TGTGCCAGCAGCTTAGACAGGGCGGGAAAAGGCTACACCTTC
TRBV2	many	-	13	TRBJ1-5	CASSYGRDQPQHF	TGTGCCAGCAGTTACGGACGGGATCAGCCCCAGCATTTT
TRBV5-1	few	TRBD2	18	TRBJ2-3	CASSSYERGRIVTDTQYF	TGCGCCAGCAGTTCGTATGAGCGGGGAAGGATCGTCACAGATACGCAGTATTTT
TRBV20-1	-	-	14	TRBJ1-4	CSARGSATNEKLFF	TGCAGTGCTAGAGGCTCAGCAACTAATGAAAAACTGTTTTTT
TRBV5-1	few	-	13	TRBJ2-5	CASSRTAQETQYF	TGCGCCAGCAGCCGGACAGCACAAGAGACCCAGTACTTC
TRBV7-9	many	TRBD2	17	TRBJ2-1	CASSSPAGLDPYNEQFF	TGTGCCAGCAGCTCACCCGCGGGACTAGATCCCTACAATGAGCAGTTCTTC
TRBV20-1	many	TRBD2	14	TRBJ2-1	CSAPGLADNNEQFF	TGCAGTGCTCCAGGACTAGCGGATAACAATGAGCAGTTCTTC
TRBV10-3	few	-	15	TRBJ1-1	CAVSEGALKNTEAFF	TGTGCCGTCAGTGAAGGGGCCCTAAAAAACACTGAAGCTTTCTTT